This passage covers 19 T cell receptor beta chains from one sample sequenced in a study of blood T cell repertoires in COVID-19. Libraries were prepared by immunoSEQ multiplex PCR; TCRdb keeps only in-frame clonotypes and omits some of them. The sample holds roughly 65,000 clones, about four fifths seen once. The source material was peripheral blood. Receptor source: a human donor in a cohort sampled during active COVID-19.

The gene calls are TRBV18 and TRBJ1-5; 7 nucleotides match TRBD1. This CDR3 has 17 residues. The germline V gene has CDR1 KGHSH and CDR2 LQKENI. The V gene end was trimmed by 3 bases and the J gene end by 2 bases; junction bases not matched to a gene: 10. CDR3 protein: CASSPRQGDGGNQPQHF. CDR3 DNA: TGTGCCAGCTCACCGCGGCAGGGGGATGGAGGCAATCAGCCCCAGCATTTT.

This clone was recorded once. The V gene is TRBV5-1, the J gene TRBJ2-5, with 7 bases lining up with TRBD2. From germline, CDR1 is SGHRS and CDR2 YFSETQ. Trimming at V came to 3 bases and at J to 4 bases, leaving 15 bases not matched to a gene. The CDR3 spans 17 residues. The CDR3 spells CASSSGSWGRAGETQYF. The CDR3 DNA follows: TGCGCCAGCAGCTCGGGCTCTTGGGGGAGGGCCGGAGAGACCCAGTACTTC.

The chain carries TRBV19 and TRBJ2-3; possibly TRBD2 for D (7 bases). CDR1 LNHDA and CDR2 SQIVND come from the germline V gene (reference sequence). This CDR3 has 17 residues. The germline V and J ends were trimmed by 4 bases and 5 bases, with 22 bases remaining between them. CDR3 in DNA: TGTGCCAGTAGTAGCCGCAGTAGGGGGGGTGGTAGAGATACGCAGTATTTT. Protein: CASSSRSRGGGRDTQYF.

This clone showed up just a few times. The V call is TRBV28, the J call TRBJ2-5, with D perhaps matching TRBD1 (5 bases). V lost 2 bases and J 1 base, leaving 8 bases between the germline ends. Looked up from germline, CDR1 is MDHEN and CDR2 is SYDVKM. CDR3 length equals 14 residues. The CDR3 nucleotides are TGTGCCAGCAGTTTAGCGACAGCCCAAGAGACCCAGTACTTC. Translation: CASSLATAQETQYF.

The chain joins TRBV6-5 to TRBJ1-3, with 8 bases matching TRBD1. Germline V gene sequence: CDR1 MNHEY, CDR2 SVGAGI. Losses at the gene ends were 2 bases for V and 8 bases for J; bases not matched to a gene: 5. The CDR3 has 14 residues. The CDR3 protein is CASSYRQGLYTIYF. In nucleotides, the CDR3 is TGTGCCAGCAGTTACCGACAGGGGCTGTACACCATATATTTT.

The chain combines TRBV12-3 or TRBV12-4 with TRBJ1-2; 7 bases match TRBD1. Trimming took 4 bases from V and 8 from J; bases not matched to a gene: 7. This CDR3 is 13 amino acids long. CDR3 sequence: CASSSPTGRGYTF. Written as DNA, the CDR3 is TGTGCCAGCAGTTCCCCGACAGGGCGAGGCTACACCTTC.

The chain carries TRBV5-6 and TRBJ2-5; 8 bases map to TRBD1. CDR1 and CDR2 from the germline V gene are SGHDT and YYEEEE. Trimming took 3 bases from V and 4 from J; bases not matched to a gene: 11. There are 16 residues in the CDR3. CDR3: CASSWEDRVEGETQYF. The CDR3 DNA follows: TGTGCCAGCAGCTGGGAGGACAGGGTCGAAGGAGAGACCCAGTACTTC.

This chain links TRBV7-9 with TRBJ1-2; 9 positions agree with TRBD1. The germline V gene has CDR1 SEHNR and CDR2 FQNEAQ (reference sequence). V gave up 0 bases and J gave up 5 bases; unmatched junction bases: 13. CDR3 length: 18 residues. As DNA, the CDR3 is TGTGCCAGCAGCTTAGCGCTCTCCGGGACAGGGATTAAGTATGGCTACACCTTC. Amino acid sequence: CASSLALSGTGIKYGYTF.

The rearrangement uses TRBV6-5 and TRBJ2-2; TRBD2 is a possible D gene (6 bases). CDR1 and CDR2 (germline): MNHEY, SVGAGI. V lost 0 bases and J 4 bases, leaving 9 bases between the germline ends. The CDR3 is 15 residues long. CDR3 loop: CASSYSLASTGELFF. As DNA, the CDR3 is TGTGCCAGCAGTTACTCCCTAGCGAGCACCGGGGAGCTGTTTTTT.

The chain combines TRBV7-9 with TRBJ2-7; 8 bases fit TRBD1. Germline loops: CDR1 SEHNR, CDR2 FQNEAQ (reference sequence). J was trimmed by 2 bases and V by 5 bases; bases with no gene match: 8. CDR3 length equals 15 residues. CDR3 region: CASSGKGTGPYEQYF. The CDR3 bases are TGTGCCAGCAGCGGAAAAGGGACAGGACCCTACGAGCAGTACTTC.

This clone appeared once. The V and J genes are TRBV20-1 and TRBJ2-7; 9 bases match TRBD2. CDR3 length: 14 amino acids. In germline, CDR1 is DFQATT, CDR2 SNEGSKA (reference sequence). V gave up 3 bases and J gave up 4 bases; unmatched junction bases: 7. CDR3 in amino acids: CSASGSGSLYEQYF. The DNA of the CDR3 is TGCAGTGCTAGTGGTAGCGGGAGTCTGTACGAGCAGTACTTC.

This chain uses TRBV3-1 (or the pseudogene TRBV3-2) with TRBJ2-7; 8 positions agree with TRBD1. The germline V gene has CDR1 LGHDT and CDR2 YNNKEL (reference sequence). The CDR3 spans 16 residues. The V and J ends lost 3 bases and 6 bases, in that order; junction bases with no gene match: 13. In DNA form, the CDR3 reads TGTGCCAGCAGCCATGAAAGACAGGGGAGGACTGGCGAGCAGTACTTC. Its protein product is CASSHERQGRTGEQYF.

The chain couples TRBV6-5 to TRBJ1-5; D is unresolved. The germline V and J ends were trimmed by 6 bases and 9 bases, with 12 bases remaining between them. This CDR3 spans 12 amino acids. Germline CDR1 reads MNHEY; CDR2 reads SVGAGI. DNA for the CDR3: TGTGCCAGCAGGGGCCCAGTTCGGCCCCAGCATTTT. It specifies CASRGPVRPQHF.

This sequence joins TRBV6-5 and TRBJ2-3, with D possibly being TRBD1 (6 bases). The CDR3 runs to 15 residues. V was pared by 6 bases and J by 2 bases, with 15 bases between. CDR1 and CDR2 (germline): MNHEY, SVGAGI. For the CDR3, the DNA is TGTGCCAGCAGCCTAAGGACAGACTTCACAGATACGCAGTATTTT. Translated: CASSLRTDFTDTQYF.

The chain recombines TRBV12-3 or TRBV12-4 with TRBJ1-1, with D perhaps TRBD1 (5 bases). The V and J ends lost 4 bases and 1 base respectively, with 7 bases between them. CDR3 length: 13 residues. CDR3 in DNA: TGTGCCAGCAGTTCCGGGGGGAACACTGAAGCTTTCTTT. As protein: CASSSGGNTEAFF.

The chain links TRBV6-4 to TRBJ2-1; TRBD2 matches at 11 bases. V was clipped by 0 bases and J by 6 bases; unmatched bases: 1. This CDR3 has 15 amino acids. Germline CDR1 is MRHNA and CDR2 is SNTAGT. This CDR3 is CASSDSSGGANEQFF. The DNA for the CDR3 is TGTGCCAGCAGTGACTCTAGCGGGGGGGCCAATGAGCAGTTCTTC.

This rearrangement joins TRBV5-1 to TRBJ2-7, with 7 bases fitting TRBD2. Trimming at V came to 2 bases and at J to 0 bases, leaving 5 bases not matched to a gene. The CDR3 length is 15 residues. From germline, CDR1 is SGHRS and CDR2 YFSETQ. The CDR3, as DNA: TGCGCCAGCAGCTTTGGGCGGGAGTTCTCCTACGAGCAGTACTTC. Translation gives CASSFGREFSYEQYF.

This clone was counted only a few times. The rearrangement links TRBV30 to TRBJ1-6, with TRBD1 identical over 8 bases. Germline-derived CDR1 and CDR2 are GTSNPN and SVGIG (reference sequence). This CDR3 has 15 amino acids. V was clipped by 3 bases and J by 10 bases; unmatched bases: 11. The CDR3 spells CAWRRGQGMGSPLHF. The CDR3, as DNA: TGTGCCTGGAGAAGAGGACAGGGAATGGGCTCACCCCTCCACTTT.

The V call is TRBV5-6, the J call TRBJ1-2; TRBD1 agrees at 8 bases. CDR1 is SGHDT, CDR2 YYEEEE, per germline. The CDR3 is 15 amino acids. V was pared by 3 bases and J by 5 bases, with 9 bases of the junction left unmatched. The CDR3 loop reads CASSWRDRGFYGYTF. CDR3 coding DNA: TGTGCCAGCAGCTGGCGAGACAGGGGCTTTTATGGCTACACCTTC.